What follows describes a single TCR beta chain. The data were obtained in a study of blood T cell repertoires in COVID-19. Study overall: Acute and convalescent COVID-19 samples came from the United States, Italy and Spain. T cells, B-cell-depleted T cells, or PBMCs provided the cDNA or gDNA that served as material.

Original methodology: Nucleated cell counts were estimated from reference gene primer amplification. The protocol was immunoSEQ multiplex PCR, while the TCRdb copy is restricted to in-frame clones and leaves out a portion. V, J and clone size reflect that table, while D and trimming were determined from the DNA. Among under 150,000 clones listed, around 89% were seen once. The TCR comes from a man in his forties or fifties with active or convalescent COVID-19. The source material was peripheral blood.

The CDR3 sequence: CASSLRDRNEQFF. The CDR3, as DNA: TGTGCCAGCAGTCTCAGGGATCGGAATGAGCAGTTCTTC. The J gene is TRBJ2-1, the V gene TRBV28; a possible D gene is TRBD1 (5 bases). CDR1 is MDHEN and CDR2 is SYDVKM in the germline V gene. The CDR3 totals 13 residues. V was clipped by 5 bases and J by 7 bases, with 12 bases between them. The full variable domain, completed using reference TRBV28 and TRBJ2-1, is DVKVTQSSRYLVKRTGEKVFLECVQDMDHENMFWYRQDPGLGLRLIYFSYDVKMKEKGDIPEGYSVSREKKERFSLILESASTNQTSMYLCASSLRDRNEQFFGPGTRLTVL.